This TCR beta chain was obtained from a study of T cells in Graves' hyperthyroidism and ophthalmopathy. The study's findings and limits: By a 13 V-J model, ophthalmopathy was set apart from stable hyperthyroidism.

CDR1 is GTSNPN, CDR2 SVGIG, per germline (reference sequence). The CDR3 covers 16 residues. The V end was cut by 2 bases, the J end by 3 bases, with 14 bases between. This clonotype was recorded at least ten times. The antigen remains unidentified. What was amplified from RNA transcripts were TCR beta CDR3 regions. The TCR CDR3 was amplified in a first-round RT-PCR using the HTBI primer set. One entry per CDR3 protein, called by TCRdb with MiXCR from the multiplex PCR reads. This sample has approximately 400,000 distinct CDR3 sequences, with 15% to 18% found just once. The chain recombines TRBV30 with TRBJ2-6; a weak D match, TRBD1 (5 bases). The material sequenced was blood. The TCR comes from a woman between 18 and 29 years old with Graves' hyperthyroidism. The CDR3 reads CAWSTPGWDGANVLTF. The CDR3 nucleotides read TGTGCCTGGAGTACCCCAGGGTGGGATGGGGCCAACGTCCTGACTTTC. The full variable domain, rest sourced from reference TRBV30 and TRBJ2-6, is SQTIHQWPATLVQPVGSPLSLECTVEGTSNPNLYWYRQAAGRGLQLLFYSVGIGQISSEVPQNLSASRPQDRQFILSSKKLLLSDSGFYLCAWSTPGWDGANVLTFGAGSRLTVL.